The 17 T cell receptor beta chains presented below share a single source sample, sequenced in a study of a mutant IDH1 vaccine in newly diagnosed glioma. As to time point: week 23, last vaccination. Every vaccination contained 300 ug of the mutant IDH1 20-mer peptide and was paired with topical imiquimod. The protocol was immunoSEQ multiplex PCR, while the TCRdb copy is restricted to in-frame clones and leaves out a portion. The table lists some 80,000 clones, approximately 85% of them singletons, with approximately 0.8% in the top ten. Antigens of these TCRs are unknown. Sequencing used PBMCs, obtained from a glioma patient whose treatment included an IDH1 peptide vaccine. The origin of the receptors is a woman aged 45-65 years with glioma.

The rearrangement links TRBV5-4 to TRBJ2-3; 9 bases are shared with TRBD2. Germline lookup yields CDR1 SGHNT and CDR2 YYREEE (reference sequence). Unmatched junction bases numbered 3, after V lost 6 bases and J lost 4 bases. The CDR3 has 13 amino acids. CDR3 DNA sequence: TGTGCCAGCATGCGCGGGAGGGCAGATACGCAGTATTTT. It yields the protein CASMRGRADTQYF.

The chain joins TRBV10-3 to TRBJ2-1, with 11 bases identical to TRBD2. The CDR3 spans 15 residues. CDR1 ENHRY and CDR2 SYGVKD come from the germline V gene. V shed 6 bases, J shed 3 bases, and the junction held 4 bases outside the gene matches. CDR3 nucleotide sequence: TGTGCCATCAGATCCGGGACTAGCGGCTACAATGAGCAGTTCTTC. This sequence encodes CAIRSGTSGYNEQFF.

This rearrangement joins TRBV9 to TRBJ2-2, with 10 nucleotides matching TRBD2. In germline, CDR1 is SGDLS, CDR2 YYNGEE. CDR3 size: 19 residues. V trimming: 4 bases; J trimming: 1 base; junction bases outside the gene matches: 13. CDR3 region: CASSHYSGRTNLNTGELFF. Here the CDR3 DNA reads TGTGCCAGCAGCCACTATAGCGGGAGGACGAATTTGAACACCGGGGAGCTGTTTTTT.

The rearrangement joins TRBV7-9 to TRBJ2-5, with 10 bases that match TRBD1. The DNA end favors TRBJ2-7, so the J call may be wrong. The CDR3 has 13 amino acids. In germline, CDR1 is SEHNR, CDR2 FQNEAQ (reference sequence). As DNA, the CDR3 is TGTGCCAGCGAGGGACAGGGGAGCTACGAGCAGTACTTC. It translates to CASEGQGSYEQYF.

The gene calls are TRBV27 and TRBJ2-3, with D possibly matching TRBD2 (5 bases). Trimming stripped 3 bases from V and 2 bases from J, with 15 bases between. Germline V gene data show CDR1 as MNHEY and CDR2 as SMNVEV (reference sequence). The CDR3 contains 16 residues. The CDR3 coding sequence is TGTGCCAGCAGTTTTTCTCTAGCCGAAACCACAGATACGCAGTATTTT. It encodes CASSFSLAETTDTQYF.

The chain employs TRBV5-1 and TRBJ1-1; maybe TRBD1 (6 bases). The ends were cut back, 0 bases at V and 0 bases at J, with 12 bases in the middle. This CDR3 comprises 16 residues. The germline V gene encodes CDR1 SGHRS and CDR2 YFSETQ. CDR3 sequence reads: CASSLVTGTMNTEAFF. The CDR3 DNA reads as TGCGCCAGCAGCTTGGTGACAGGCACGATGAACACTGAAGCTTTCTTT.

The gene calls are TRBV29-1 and TRBJ2-3; 9 bases align to TRBD2. Germline V gene sequence: CDR1 SQVTM, CDR2 ANQGSEA. The J segment lost 7 bases and the V segment lost 4 bases, leaving 15 bases of the junction unmatched. The CDR3 is 16 residues long. The CDR3 loop reads CSVGGSTSGEFYTQYF. CDR3 DNA: TGCAGCGTTGGCGGGTCGACTAGCGGAGAATTCTATACGCAGTATTTT.

This chain uses TRBV27 with TRBJ2-1, with 7 nucleotides matching TRBD2. Germline-derived CDR1 and CDR2 are MNHEY and SMNVEV (reference sequence). The CDR3 is 12 residues long. The J segment lost 8 bases and the V segment lost 3 bases, leaving 1 base of the junction unmatched. The CDR3 DNA follows: TGTGCCAGCAGTTTTCGGGGGGATGAGCAGTTCTTC. It codes for CASSFRGDEQFF.

The V and J genes are TRBV6-5 and TRBJ2-7; D not certain. Trimming took off 7 bases at V and 4 bases at J, with 11 bases between the two ends. The germline CDR1 and CDR2 sequences are MNHEY and SVGAGI. The CDR3 runs 12 residues. CDR3 region: CASKVIGYEQYF. The CDR3, as DNA: TGTGCCAGCAAAGTTATAGGTTACGAGCAGTACTTC.

V is TRBV6-5 and J is TRBJ2-1; 16 bases match TRBD2. The V gene end was trimmed by 0 bases and the J gene end by 9 bases; junction bases not matched to a gene: 2. Germline V CDR1 and CDR2: MNHEY, SVGAGI. This CDR3 spans 16 amino acids. The CDR3 sequence is CASSYSGTSGRGEQFF. The DNA of the CDR3 is TGTGCCAGCAGTTACTCTGGGACTAGCGGGAGGGGTGAGCAGTTCTTC.

The V and J genes are TRBV7-8 and TRBJ2-4; possibly TRBD1 or TRBD2 for D (5 bases each). The ends were cut back, 0 bases at V and 9 bases at J, with 12 bases in the middle. The CDR3 has 14 amino acids. CDR1 and CDR2 (germline): SGHVS, FQNEAQ. The CDR3 is CASSLAGRTGIQYF. DNA for the CDR3: TGTGCCAGCAGCTTAGCGGGACGTACTGGCATTCAGTACTTC.

The rearrangement links TRBV5-4 to TRBJ1-6; D not resolved. The V end was cut by 3 bases, the J end by 6 bases, with 7 bases between. The CDR3 spans 13 residues. The V gene's germline CDR1 is SGHNT and CDR2 YYREEE (reference sequence). The CDR3 here is CASSSGSNSPLHF. The DNA for the CDR3 is TGTGCCAGCAGCTCAGGAAGTAATTCACCCCTCCACTTT.

V usage is TRBV19 and J usage is TRBJ1-6; perhaps TRBD1 as D (6 bases). The CDR3 has 17 residues. V was clipped by 10 bases and J by 0 bases, with 19 bases between them. Per the germline V gene, CDR1 is LNHDA and CDR2 is SQIVND (reference sequence). CDR3 sequence reads: CATRLDSRSSYNSPLHF. The CDR3 nucleotides read TGTGCCACCCGTTTGGACAGCCGGAGCTCCTATAATTCACCCCTCCACTTT.

The genes are TRBV27 and TRBJ2-7; TRBD1 is a possible D gene (5 bases). The CDR3 extends over 15 amino acids. From germline, CDR1 is MNHEY and CDR2 SMNVEV (reference sequence). With 2 bases removed from V and 5 bases from J, the gap between germline ends came to 16 bases. The DNA for the CDR3 is TGTGCCAGCAGTTTAAGGGGATATGTCATCCACGAGCAGTACTTC. It yields the protein CASSLRGYVIHEQYF.

Remarks on this clone: A junction boundary mismatches the germline segment, possibly from a read error. The gene calls are TRBV11-2 and TRBJ2-5; 7 positions agree with TRBD1. This CDR3 contains 17 residues. CDR1 is SGHAT, CDR2 FQNNGV, per germline. CDR3 bases: TGTGCCAGCAGCCTAGACAGGGTTCAGTGGATAACCGAGACCCAGTACTTC. Its protein is CASSLDRVQWITETQYF.

This chain links TRBV21-1 with TRBJ1-2. TRBV21-1 is tagged as a pseudogene. This CDR3 region has 16 residues. CDR3 sequence: CASTKRRARWGNGYTF. DNA of the CDR3: TGTGCCAGCACCAAACGGCGAGCACGTTGGGGGAATGGCTACACCTTC.

The chain carries TRBV4-2 and TRBJ2-7; TRBD1 matches 12 bases. CDR3 length: 16 amino acids. Looked up from germline, CDR1 is LGHNA and CDR2 is YNFKEQ. V was clipped by 4 bases and J by 3 bases; unmatched bases: 7. The CDR3 reads CASSPGQGAHGYEQYF. CDR3 DNA: TGTGCCAGCAGCCCGGGACAGGGGGCGCATGGCTACGAGCAGTACTTC.